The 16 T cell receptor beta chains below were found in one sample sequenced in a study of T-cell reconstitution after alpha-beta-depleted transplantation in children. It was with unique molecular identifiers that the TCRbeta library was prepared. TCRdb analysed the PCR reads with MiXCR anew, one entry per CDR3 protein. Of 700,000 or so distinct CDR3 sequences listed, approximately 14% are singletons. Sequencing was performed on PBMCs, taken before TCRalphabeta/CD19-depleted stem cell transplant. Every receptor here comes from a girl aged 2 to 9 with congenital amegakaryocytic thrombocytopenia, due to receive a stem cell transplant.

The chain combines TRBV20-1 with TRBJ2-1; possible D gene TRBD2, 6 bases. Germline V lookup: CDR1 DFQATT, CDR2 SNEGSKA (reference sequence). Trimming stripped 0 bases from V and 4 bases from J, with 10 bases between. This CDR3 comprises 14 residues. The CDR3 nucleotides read TGCAGTGCTAGAGATCTAGCGCCATACAATGAGCAGTTCTTC. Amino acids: CSARDLAPYNEQFF.

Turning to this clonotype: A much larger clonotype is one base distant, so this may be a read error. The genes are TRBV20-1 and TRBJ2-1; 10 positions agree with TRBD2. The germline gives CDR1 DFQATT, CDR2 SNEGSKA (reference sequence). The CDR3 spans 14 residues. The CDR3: CSARLAGAYNDQFF. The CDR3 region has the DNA TGCAGTGCTAGACTAGCGGGGGCCTACAATGATCAGTTCTTC.

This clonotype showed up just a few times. In DNA, the CDR3 is TGCAGTGCTAGATGGGCGGAAGGAGGAGGTCCGACAGATACGCAGTATTTT. This translates into CSARWAEGGGPTDTQYF. The rearrangement uses TRBV20-1 and TRBJ2-3; D perhaps matches TRBD2 (5 bases). Germline-derived CDR1 and CDR2 are DFQATT and SNEGSKA (reference sequence). The V and J ends lost 2 bases and 3 bases respectively, with 21 bases between them. The CDR3 runs to 17 residues.

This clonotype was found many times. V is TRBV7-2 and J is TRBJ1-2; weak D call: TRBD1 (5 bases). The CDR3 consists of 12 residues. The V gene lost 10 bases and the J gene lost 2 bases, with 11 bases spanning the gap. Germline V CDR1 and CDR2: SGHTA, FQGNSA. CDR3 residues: CATQRGNYGYTF. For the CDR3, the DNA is TGTGCCACCCAGCGGGGGAACTATGGCTACACCTTC.

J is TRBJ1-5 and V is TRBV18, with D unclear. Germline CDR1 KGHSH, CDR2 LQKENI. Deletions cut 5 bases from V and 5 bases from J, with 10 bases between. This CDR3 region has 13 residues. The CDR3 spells CASSTDSDQPQHF. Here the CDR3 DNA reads TGTGCCAGCTCAACCGATTCGGATCAGCCCCAGCATTTT.

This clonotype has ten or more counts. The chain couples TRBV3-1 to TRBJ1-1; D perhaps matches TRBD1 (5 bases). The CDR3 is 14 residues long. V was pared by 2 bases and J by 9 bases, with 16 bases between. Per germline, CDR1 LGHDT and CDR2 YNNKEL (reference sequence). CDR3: CASSQYSGRGKAFF. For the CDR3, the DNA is TGTGCCAGCAGCCAATACTCGGGGAGGGGAAAAGCTTTCTTT.

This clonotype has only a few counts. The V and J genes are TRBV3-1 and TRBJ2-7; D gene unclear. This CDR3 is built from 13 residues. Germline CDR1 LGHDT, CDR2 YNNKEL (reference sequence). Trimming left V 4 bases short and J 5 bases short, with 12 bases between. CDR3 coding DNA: TGTGCCAGCAGCCTGGTCGGGTCTAACGAGCAGTACTTC. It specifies CASSLVGSNEQYF.

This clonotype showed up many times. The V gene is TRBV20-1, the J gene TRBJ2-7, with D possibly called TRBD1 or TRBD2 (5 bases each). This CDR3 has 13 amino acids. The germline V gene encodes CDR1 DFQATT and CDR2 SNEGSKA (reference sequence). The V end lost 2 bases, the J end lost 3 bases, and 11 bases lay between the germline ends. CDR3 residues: CSARFEGSYEQYF. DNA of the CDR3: TGCAGTGCTAGATTCGAGGGGAGCTACGAGCAGTACTTC.

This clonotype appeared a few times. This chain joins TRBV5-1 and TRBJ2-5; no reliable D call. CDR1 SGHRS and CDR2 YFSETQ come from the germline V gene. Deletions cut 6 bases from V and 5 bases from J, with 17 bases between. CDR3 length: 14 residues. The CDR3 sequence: CASTALWVEETQYF. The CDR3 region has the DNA TGCGCCAGCACCGCGCTTTGGGTGGAGGAGACCCAGTACTTC.

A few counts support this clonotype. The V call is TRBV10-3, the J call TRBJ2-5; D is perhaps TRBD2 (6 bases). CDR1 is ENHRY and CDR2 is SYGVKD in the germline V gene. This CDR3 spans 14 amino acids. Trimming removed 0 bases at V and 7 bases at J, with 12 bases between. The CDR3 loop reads CAISESQVSGTQYF. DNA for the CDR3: TGTGCCATCAGTGAGTCGCAAGTTAGCGGGACCCAGTACTTC.

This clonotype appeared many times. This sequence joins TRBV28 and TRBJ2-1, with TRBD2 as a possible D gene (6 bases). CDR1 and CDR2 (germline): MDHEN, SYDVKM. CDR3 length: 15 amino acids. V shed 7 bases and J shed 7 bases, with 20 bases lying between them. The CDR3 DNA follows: TGTGCCAGCACCCCTCTCGGGACTGACTTTAATGAGCAGTTCTTC. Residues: CASTPLGTDFNEQFF.

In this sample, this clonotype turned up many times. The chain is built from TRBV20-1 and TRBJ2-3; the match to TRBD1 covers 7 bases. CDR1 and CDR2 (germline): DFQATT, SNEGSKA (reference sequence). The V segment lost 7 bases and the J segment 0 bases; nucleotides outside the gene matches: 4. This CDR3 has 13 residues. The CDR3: CSERDRSTDTQYF. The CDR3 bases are TGCAGTGAGAGGGACAGAAGCACAGATACGCAGTATTTT.

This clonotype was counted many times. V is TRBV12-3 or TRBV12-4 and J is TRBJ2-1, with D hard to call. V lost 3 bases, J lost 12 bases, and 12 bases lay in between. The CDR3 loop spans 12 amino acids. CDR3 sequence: CASSFKVSPQFF. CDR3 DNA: TGTGCCAGCAGTTTCAAGGTATCCCCGCAGTTCTTC.

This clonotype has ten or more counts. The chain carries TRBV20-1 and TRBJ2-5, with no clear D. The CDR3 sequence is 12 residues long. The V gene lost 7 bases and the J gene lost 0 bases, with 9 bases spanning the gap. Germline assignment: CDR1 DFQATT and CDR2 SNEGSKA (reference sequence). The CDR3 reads CSGILDQETQYF. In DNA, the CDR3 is TGCAGTGGAATCTTAGACCAAGAGACCCAGTACTTC.

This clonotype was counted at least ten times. The CDR3: CSASPGRRTGELFF. As DNA, the CDR3 is TGCAGTGCTAGTCCTGGAAGGCGGACCGGGGAGCTGTTTTTT. The J gene is TRBJ2-2, the V gene TRBV20-1; D is unresolved. CDR1 and CDR2 from the germline V gene are DFQATT and SNEGSKA (reference sequence). V was shortened by 3 bases and J by 5 bases, with 13 bases between the two germline ends. CDR3 size: 14 residues.

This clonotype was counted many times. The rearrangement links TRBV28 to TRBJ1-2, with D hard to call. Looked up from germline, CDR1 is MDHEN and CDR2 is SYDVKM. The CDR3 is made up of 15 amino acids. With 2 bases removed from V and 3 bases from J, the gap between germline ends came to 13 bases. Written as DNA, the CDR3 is TGTGCCAGCAGTTTAGGAGAGTGGTATCACTATGGCTACACCTTC. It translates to CASSLGEWYHYGYTF.